This entry lists 31 T cell receptor beta chains sequenced from one sample in a study of T cell changes during pregnancy in multiple sclerosis (dated by TCRdb to between 2018 and 2021). The library was made by the immunoSEQ multiplex PCR assay. TCRdb holds this immuneACCESS table with in-frame rearrangements only. Some clones are missing; in checked studies, unresolved V genes explain under half, and the rest has no known cause. For this sample there are around 53,000 clones; around 92% appear just once. The ten largest clones capture about 0.64% of the sample. Here the sequenced sample was CD4+ T cells from peripheral blood mononuclear cells, taken after pregnancy. These receptors were collected from a female donor with multiple sclerosis, enrolled in a pregnancy study.

In its sample, this clone was seen once. The rearrangement joins TRBV4-3 to TRBJ2-2; D is perhaps TRBD2 (6 bases). The V and J ends lost 1 base and 6 bases respectively, with 9 bases between them. The CDR3 contains 14 residues. The germline V gene has CDR1 LGHNA and CDR2 YSLEER. CDR3 coding DNA: TGCGCCAGCAGCCAAGCCCTAGCGCCCGGGGAGCTGTTTTTT. This sequence encodes CASSQALAPGELFF.

The rearrangement uses TRBV19 and TRBJ2-1, with 10 bases aligning to TRBD2. The CDR3 length is 15 residues. CDR1 LNHDA and CDR2 SQIVND come from the germline V gene (reference sequence). V lost 4 bases and J lost 10; bases outside the gene matches: 10. CDR3 sequence reads: CASSNRVAGGREQFF. CDR3 sequence (DNA): TGTGCCAGTAGTAACCGGGTAGCGGGGGGCCGGGAGCAGTTCTTC.

The V gene is TRBV6-6, the J gene TRBJ1-1; D is ambiguous. The CDR3 runs 11 residues. CDR1 and CDR2 (germline): MNHNY, SVGAGI (reference sequence). Trimming left V 4 bases short and J 2 bases short, with 2 bases between. CDR3 in amino acids: CASSSNTEAFF. DNA of the CDR3: TGTGCCAGCAGTTCAAACACTGAAGCTTTCTTT.

The rearrangement links TRBV4-1 to TRBJ1-1; the D gene is possibly TRBD1 (6 bases). CDR3 length: 18 amino acids. Trimming cost V 4 bases and J 1 base, with 22 bases left between them. CDR1 is MGHRA, CDR2 YSYEKL, per germline. In DNA, the CDR3 is TGCGCCAGCAGCCCAACTTTAAACAGGGTAAGAGGGAACACTGAAGCTTTCTTT. Translating gives CASSPTLNRVRGNTEAFF.

The chain has TRBV5-4 and TRBJ2-1; possible D gene TRBD2, 7 bases. Germline-derived CDR1 and CDR2 are SGHNT and YYREEE (reference sequence). CDR3 length: 15 amino acids. V was shortened by 0 bases and J by 7 bases, with 14 bases between the two germline ends. The CDR3 DNA reads as TGTGCCAGCAGCTTGGCCGGGGGGCCACGGAATGAGCAGTTCTTC. It specifies CASSLAGGPRNEQFF. Using reference TRBV5-4 and TRBJ2-1 for the parts outside the CDR3, the full variable domain is ETGVTQSPTHLIKTRGQQVTLRCSSQSGHNTVSWYQQALGQGPQFIFQYYREEENGRGNFPPRFSGLQFPNYSSELNVNALELDDSALYLCASSLAGGPRNEQFFGPGTRLTVL.

The V gene is TRBV19, the J gene TRBJ1-2, with D possibly TRBD1 on 5 matching bases. This CDR3 contains 12 residues. The V and J ends lost 9 bases and 7 bases respectively, with 15 bases between them. Germline V CDR1 and CDR2: LNHDA, SQIVND (reference sequence). The CDR3 sequence: CASRMTQGGYTF. CDR3 nucleotides: TGTGCCAGCCGGATGACTCAGGGTGGCTACACCTTC.

The chain has TRBV9 and TRBJ2-5; D is ambiguous. Trimming took off 0 bases at V and 2 bases at J, with 8 bases between the two ends. Germline CDR1 is SGDLS and CDR2 is YYNGEE. The CDR3 loop spans 14 amino acids. The CDR3 loop reads CASSVGLVQETQYF. The CDR3 DNA follows: TGTGCCAGCAGCGTAGGACTGGTTCAAGAGACCCAGTACTTC.

This chain connects TRBV2 to TRBJ2-1, with 10 bases lining up with TRBD2. Germline V gives CDR1 SNHLY, CDR2 FYNNEI. J gave up 6 bases and V 6 bases, and 8 bases lay outside the gene matches. The CDR3 spans 15 residues. The CDR3 here is CASRVWSGGANEQFF. DNA of the CDR3: TGTGCCAGCAGGGTCTGGAGCGGGGGGGCCAATGAGCAGTTCTTC.

This clone showed up just once. This chain joins TRBV5-1 and TRBJ2-7, with 9 bases lining up with TRBD1. V lost 1 base and J lost 6; bases outside the gene matches: 8. The CDR3 length is 15 residues. CDR1 and CDR2 (germline): SGHRS, YFSETQ. The CDR3 spells CASSLSGTGNGEQYF. CDR3 DNA: TGCGCCAGCAGCTTGTCCGGGACAGGGAACGGCGAGCAGTACTTC.

This chain joins TRBV29-1 and TRBJ1-4; unclear D gene. Germline V lookup: CDR1 SQVTM, CDR2 ANQGSEA. The CDR3 has 12 amino acids. V was pared by 3 bases and J by 5 bases, with 7 bases between. Here the CDR3 DNA reads TGCAGCGTTGACAGCGGCAATGAAAAACTGTTTTTT. Its translation is CSVDSGNEKLFF.

The J gene is TRBJ1-4, the V gene TRBV7-9; TRBD1 is a possible D gene (6 bases). V lost 3 bases and J 3 bases, leaving 11 bases between the germline ends. Looked up from germline, CDR1 is SEHNR and CDR2 is FQNEAQ (reference sequence). CDR3 length equals 15 residues. Here the CDR3 DNA reads TGTGCCAGCAGCTTCGGGACATTGGCTAATGAAAAACTGTTTTTT. It specifies CASSFGTLANEKLFF.

The V and J genes are TRBV6-6 and TRBJ1-1; D is ambiguous. V lost 6 bases, J lost 1 base, and 12 bases lay in between. The CDR3 is 14 residues long. CDR1 and CDR2 from the germline V gene are MNHNY and SVGAGI (reference sequence). CDR3: CASRRLGRNTEAFF. The CDR3 DNA sequence: TGTGCCAGCAGACGCCTTGGCCGGAACACTGAAGCTTTCTTT.

The J gene is TRBJ1-2, the V gene TRBV9, with D possibly TRBD1 on 6 matching bases. The germline gives CDR1 SGDLS, CDR2 YYNGEE. The CDR3 has 17 amino acids. With 2 bases removed from V and 0 bases from J, the gap between germline ends came to 17 bases. The CDR3 DNA reads as TGTGCCAGCAGCGTCGACCTACAGGGCCTTACTAACTATGGCTACACCTTC. Translating it yields CASSVDLQGLTNYGYTF.

V and J are TRBV27 and TRBJ1-6; 8 nucleotides match TRBD1. The germline V gene encodes CDR1 MNHEY and CDR2 SMNVEV (reference sequence). The CDR3 loop spans 15 amino acids. After removal of 6 bases from V and 2 bases from J, the junction contained 3 bases not matched to a gene. The CDR3 DNA is TGTGCCAGCAGAACAGGGGGACCCTATAATTCACCCCTCCACTTT. This sequence encodes CASRTGGPYNSPLHF.

The chain combines TRBV29-1 with TRBJ2-7; D possibly corresponds to TRBD2 (7 bases). V was cut by 1 base and J by 2 bases, with 9 bases left in between. This CDR3 contains 13 residues. From germline, CDR1 is SQVTM and CDR2 ANQGSEA. The CDR3 is CSVEGGGTYEQYF. Here the CDR3 DNA reads TGCAGCGTTGAAGGGGGGGGCACCTACGAGCAGTACTTC.

The chain couples TRBV27 to TRBJ2-3, with D perhaps TRBD1 (5 bases). The CDR3 extends over 15 amino acids. Between the trimmed V and J ends, which lost 5 bases and 4 bases, there was a span of 16 bases. Germline lookup yields CDR1 MNHEY and CDR2 SMNVEV (reference sequence). The CDR3 nucleotides read TGTGCCAGCAGTCCCTCTATGGGGCGATCAGATACGCAGTATTTT. Translation: CASSPSMGRSDTQYF.

The chain couples TRBV6-5 to TRBJ1-1; TRBD1 might be the D (5 bases). V was trimmed by 2 bases and J by 7 bases, leaving 14 bases between them. Germline V gives CDR1 MNHEY, CDR2 SVGAGI. This CDR3 region has 14 residues. CDR3 protein: CASSYPRVSGEAFF. The CDR3 nucleotides are TGTGCCAGCAGTTACCCCAGGGTTAGTGGTGAAGCTTTCTTT.

The chain joins TRBV7-2 to TRBJ2-2; 8 positions agree with TRBD1. CDR1 SGHTA and CDR2 FQGNSA come from the germline V gene. The CDR3 contains 15 residues. The trim removed 5 bases at V and 5 bases at J, leaving 7 bases unmatched. This chain's CDR3 is CASSRETGGTGELFF. As DNA, the CDR3 is TGTGCCAGCAGCAGGGAAACAGGGGGTACCGGGGAGCTGTTTTTT.

This chain uses TRBV7-8 with TRBJ2-3, with 13 bases identical to TRBD2. Trimming cost V 5 bases and J 6 bases; bases outside gene matches: 14. Germline V gives CDR1 SGHVS, CDR2 FQNEAQ. This CDR3 is 18 amino acids long. The CDR3 DNA follows: TGTGCCAGCAGCCCTTACTGGCGAACTAGCGGGGGGGCTGATACGCAGTATTTT. It codes for CASSPYWRTSGGADTQYF.

The CDR3 DNA follows: TGTGCCAGCATTCCGGCAGGGCTTGGGAACACTGAAGCTTTCTTT. Translated, it gives CASIPAGLGNTEAFF. The chain combines TRBV7-8 with TRBJ1-1, with D possibly matching TRBD1 (5 bases). CDR1 SGHVS and CDR2 FQNEAQ come from the germline V gene. V lost 7 bases and J lost 1, with 16 bases in between. The CDR3 is 15 residues long.

The CDR3 bases are TGCGCCAGCAGCGCTGACAGGGGAACGGGAGAGACCCAGTACTTC. Protein sequence: CASSADRGTGETQYF. The J gene is TRBJ2-5, the V gene TRBV4-3, with TRBD1 matching 8 bases. V was pared by 5 bases and J by 4 bases, with 9 bases of the junction left unmatched. The CDR3 runs 15 residues. Germline V gives CDR1 LGHNA, CDR2 YSLEER.

The chain links TRBV6-5 to TRBJ1-1, with TRBD1 matching over 10 bases. V lost 8 bases to trimming and J lost 10 bases; unmatched junction nucleotides: 13. CDR1 and CDR2 (germline): MNHEY, SVGAGI. The CDR3 covers 14 residues. The CDR3 here is CASAPGTGVVRAFF. The CDR3 nucleotides read TGTGCCAGCGCCCCCGGGACAGGGGTTGTAAGAGCTTTCTTT.

This sequence joins TRBV30 and TRBJ1-5; 7 bases map to TRBD1. Germline values: CDR1 GTSNPN, CDR2 SVGIG (reference sequence). This CDR3 has 15 residues. V was clipped by 2 bases and J by 4 bases; unmatched bases: 8. In DNA, the CDR3 is TGTGCCTGGAGTACCCGGGACAGCAGAAATCAGCCCCAGCATTTT. Encoded protein: CAWSTRDSRNQPQHF.

The chain uses TRBV25-1 and TRBJ1-2, with 11 bases identical to TRBD1. The length of the CDR3 is 15 residues. In germline, CDR1 is MGHDK, CDR2 SYGVNS. J lost 8 bases, V lost 5 bases, and 10 bases had no gene match. DNA for the CDR3: TGTGCCAGCAGTCCCTCCGGGACAGGGGGATACGGCTACACCTTC. It yields the protein CASSPSGTGGYGYTF.

This rearrangement joins TRBV19 to TRBJ1-1; possibly TRBD1 for D (6 bases). There are 14 residues in the CDR3. The V and J ends lost 5 bases and 1 base respectively, with 11 bases between them. The germline V gene encodes CDR1 LNHDA and CDR2 SQIVND (reference sequence). CDR3 amino acids: CASSLLTGNTEAFF. The CDR3 DNA reads TGTGCCAGTAGTCTCCTGACAGGGAACACTGAAGCTTTCTTT.

The rearrangement uses TRBV14 and TRBJ1-4, with no clear D. The germline V gene encodes CDR1 SGHDN and CDR2 FVKESK. The length of the CDR3 is 13 residues. V lost 4 bases, J lost 4 bases, and 7 bases lay in between. The CDR3 reads CASSRGSNEKLFF. As DNA, the CDR3 is TGTGCCAGCAGCCGAGGGAGTAATGAAAAACTGTTTTTT.

The J gene is TRBJ1-5, the V gene TRBV19; 8 nucleotides align to TRBD1. The CDR3 has 15 residues. CDR1 and CDR2 from the germline V gene are LNHDA and SQIVND (reference sequence). V was clipped by 5 bases and J by 1 base; unmatched bases: 4. The CDR3: CASSQTGESNQPQHF. The CDR3, as DNA: TGTGCCAGTAGTCAGACAGGGGAGAGCAATCAGCCCCAGCATTTT.

CDR3 protein: CASSYPGQGLNEQYF. CDR3 DNA: TGTGCCAGCAGTTACCCTGGACAGGGGTTGAACGAGCAGTACTTC. This rearrangement joins TRBV6-6 to TRBJ2-7, with 9 bases identical to TRBD1. Trimming took 2 bases from V and 5 from J; bases not matched to a gene: 7. The V gene's germline CDR1 is MNHNY and CDR2 SVGAGI (reference sequence). This CDR3 has 15 amino acids.

This clone has only one observation. J is TRBJ1-1 and V is TRBV7-3, with TRBD1 matching 8 bases. The CDR3 contains 15 residues. Trimming cost V 4 bases and J 0 bases; bases outside gene matches: 4. The V gene's germline CDR1 is SGHTA and CDR2 FQGTGA. The CDR3 DNA reads TGTGCCAGCAGCTCAGGACAGGGACTGAACACTGAAGCTTTCTTT. Protein: CASSSGQGLNTEAFF.

The chain recombines TRBV9 with TRBJ1-1, with D possibly being TRBD1 (6 bases). Germline CDR1 reads SGDLS; CDR2 reads YYNGEE. The CDR3 has 16 residues. Trimming took 0 bases from V and 4 from J, leaving 16 bases between them. The CDR3 loop reads CASSVVDRLYGTEAFF. CDR3 nucleotide sequence: TGTGCCAGCAGCGTAGTTGACAGGCTGTATGGCACTGAAGCTTTCTTT. The variable domain in full, completed from reference TRBV9 and TRBJ1-1, reads DSGVTQTPKHLITATGQRVTLRCSPRSGDLSVYWYQQSLDQGLQFLIQYYNGEERAKGNILERFSAQQFPDLHSELNLSSLELGDSALYFCASSVVDRLYGTEAFFGQGTRLTVV.

J is TRBJ2-5 and V is TRBV30; the D is unclear. The CDR3 is made up of 13 amino acids. V lost 3 bases, J lost 2 bases, and 10 bases lay in between. Per the germline V gene, CDR1 is GTSNPN and CDR2 is SVGIG (reference sequence). CDR3 sequence (DNA): TGTGCCTGGAGCCGGAGCAGTCAAGAGACCCAGTACTTC. This encodes CAWSRSSQETQYF.